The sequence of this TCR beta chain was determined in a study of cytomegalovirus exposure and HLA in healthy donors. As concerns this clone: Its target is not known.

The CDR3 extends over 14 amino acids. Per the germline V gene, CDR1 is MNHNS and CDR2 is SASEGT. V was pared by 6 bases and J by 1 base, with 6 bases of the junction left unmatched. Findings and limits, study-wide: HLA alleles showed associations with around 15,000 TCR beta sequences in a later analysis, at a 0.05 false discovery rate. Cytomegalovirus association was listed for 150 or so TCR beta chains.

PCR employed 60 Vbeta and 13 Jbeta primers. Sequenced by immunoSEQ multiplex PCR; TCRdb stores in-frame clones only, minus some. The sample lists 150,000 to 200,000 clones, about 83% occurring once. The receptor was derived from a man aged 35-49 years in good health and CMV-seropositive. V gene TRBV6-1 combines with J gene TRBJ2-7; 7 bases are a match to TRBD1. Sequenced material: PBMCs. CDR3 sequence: CASRPNRGSYEQYF. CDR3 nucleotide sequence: TGTGCCAGCAGACCTAACAGGGGTTCCTACGAGCAGTACTTC.